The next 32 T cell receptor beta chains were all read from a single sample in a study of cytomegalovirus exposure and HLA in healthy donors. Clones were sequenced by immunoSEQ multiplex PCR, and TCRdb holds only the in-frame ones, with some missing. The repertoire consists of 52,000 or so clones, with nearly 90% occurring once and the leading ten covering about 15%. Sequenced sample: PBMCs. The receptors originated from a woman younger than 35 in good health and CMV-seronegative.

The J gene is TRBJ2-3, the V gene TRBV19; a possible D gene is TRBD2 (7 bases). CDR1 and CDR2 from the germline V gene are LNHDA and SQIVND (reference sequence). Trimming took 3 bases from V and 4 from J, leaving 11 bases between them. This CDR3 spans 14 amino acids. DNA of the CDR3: TGTGCCAGTAGTATCGGGGGGCAGGCAGATACGCAGTATTTT. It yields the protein CASSIGGQADTQYF.

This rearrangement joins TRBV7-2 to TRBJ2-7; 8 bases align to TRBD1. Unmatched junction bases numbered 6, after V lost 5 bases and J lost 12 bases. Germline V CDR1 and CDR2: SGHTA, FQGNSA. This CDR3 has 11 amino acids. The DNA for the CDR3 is TGTGCCAGCAGCCGCGGACAGGGCGCGTACTTC. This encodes CASSRGQGAYF.

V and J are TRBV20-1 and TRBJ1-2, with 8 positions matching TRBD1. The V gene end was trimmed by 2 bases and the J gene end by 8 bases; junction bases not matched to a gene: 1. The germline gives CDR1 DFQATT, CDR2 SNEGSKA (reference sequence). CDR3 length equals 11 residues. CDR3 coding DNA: TGCAGTGCTAGACCAGGGGGCGGCTACACCTTC. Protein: CSARPGGGYTF.

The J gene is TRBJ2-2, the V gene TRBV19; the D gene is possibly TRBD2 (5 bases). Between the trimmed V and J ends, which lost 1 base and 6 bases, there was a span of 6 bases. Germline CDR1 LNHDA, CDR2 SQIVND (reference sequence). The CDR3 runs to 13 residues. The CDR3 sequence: CASSIGGPGELFF. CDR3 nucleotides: TGTGCCAGTAGTATAGGAGGGCCCGGGGAGCTGTTTTTT.

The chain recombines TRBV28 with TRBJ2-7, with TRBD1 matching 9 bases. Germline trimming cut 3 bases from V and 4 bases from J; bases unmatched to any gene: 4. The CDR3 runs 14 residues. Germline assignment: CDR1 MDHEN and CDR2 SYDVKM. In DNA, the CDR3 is TGTGCCAGCAGTTTTCCAGGGACAGGGTACGAGCAGTACTTC. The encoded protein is CASSFPGTGYEQYF.

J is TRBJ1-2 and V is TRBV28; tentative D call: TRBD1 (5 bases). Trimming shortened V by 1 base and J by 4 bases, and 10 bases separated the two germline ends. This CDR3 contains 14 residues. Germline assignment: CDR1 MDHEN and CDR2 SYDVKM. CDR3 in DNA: TGTGCCAGCAGTTTATACCCCCAGGGCTATGGCTACACCTTC. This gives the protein CASSLYPQGYGYTF.

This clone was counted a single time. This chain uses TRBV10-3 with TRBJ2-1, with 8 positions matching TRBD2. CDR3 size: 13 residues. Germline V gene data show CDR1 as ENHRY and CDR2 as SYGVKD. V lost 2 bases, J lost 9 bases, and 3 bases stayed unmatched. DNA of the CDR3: TGTGCCATCAGTGAGCTTAGCGGGGTTGAGCAGTTCTTC. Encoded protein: CAISELSGVEQFF.

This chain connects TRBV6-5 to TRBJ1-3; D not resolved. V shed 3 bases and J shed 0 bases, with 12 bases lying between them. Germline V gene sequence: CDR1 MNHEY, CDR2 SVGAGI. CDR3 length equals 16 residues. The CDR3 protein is CASSYRSRSSGNTIYF. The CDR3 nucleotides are TGTGCCAGCAGTTATCGGTCACGGAGCTCTGGAAACACCATATATTTT.

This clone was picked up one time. The CDR3 sequence is CAISTNRQGGNTEAFF. CDR3 DNA sequence: TGTGCCATCAGTACCAACAGACAGGGAGGGAACACTGAAGCTTTCTTT. This rearrangement joins TRBV10-3 to TRBJ1-1; 7 positions match TRBD1. The germline V gene encodes CDR1 ENHRY and CDR2 SYGVKD. V dropped 5 bases and J dropped 1; count of bases not matched to a gene: 10. The CDR3 totals 16 residues.

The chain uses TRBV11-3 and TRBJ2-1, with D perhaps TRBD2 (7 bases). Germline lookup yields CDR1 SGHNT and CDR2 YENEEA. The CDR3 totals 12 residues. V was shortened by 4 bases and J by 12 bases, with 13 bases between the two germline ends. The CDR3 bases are TGTGCCAGCAGCTCACAGGGAGGGCGGCAGTTCTTC. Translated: CASSSQGGRQFF.

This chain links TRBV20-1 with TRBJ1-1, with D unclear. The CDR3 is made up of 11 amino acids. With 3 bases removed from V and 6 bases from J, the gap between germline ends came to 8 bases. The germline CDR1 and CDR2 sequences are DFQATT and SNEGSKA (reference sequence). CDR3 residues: CSARGGPEAFF. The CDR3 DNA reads TGCAGTGCTAGGGGAGGGCCTGAAGCTTTCTTT.

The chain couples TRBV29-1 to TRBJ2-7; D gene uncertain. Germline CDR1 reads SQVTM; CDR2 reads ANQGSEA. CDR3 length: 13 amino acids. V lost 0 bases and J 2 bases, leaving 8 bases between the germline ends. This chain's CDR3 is CSVEDQYTYEQYF. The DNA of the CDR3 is TGCAGCGTTGAAGACCAATACACCTACGAGCAGTACTTC.

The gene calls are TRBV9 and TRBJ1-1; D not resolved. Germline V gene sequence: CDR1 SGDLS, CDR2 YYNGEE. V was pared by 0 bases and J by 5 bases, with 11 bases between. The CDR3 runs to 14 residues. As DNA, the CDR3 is TGTGCCAGCAGCGTAGCGGGTGGATGGACTGAAGCTTTCTTT. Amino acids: CASSVAGGWTEAFF.

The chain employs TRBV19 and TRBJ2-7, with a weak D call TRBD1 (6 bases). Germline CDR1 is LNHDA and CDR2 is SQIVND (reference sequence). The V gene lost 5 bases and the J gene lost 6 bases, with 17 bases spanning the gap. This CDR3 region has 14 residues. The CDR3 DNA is TGTGCCAGTAGTGCCCCGGGACAAGGGACCGAGCAGTACTTC. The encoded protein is CASSAPGQGTEQYF.

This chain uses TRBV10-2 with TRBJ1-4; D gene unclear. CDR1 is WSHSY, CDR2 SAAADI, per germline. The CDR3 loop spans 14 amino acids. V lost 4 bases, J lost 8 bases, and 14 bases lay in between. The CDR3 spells CASSGGMIREKLFF. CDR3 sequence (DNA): TGCGCCAGCAGTGGCGGTATGATACGGGAAAAACTGTTTTTT.

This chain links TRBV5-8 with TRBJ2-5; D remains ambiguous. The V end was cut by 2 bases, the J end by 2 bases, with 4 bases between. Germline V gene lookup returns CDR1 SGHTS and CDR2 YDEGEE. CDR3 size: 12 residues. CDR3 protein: CASSLLQETQYF. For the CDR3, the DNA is TGTGCCAGCAGCTTACTACAAGAGACCCAGTACTTC.

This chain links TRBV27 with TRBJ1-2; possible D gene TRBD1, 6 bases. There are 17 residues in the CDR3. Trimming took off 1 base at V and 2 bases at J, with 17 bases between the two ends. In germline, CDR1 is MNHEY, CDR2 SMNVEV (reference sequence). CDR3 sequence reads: CASSLFSRTDLNYGYTF. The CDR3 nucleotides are TGTGCCAGCAGTTTATTCTCAAGGACAGATCTGAACTATGGCTACACCTTC.

CDR3 DNA sequence: TGTGCCACCAGCAGAGGTGGAACAGGGGTTCGTCAGCCCCAGCATTTT. Translating gives CATSRGGTGVRQPQHF. This chain joins TRBV15 and TRBJ1-5; 7 positions match TRBD1. The CDR3 totals 16 residues. Trimming removed 1 base from V and 6 bases from J; junction bases left unmatched: 9. Germline values: CDR1 LNHNV, CDR2 YYDKDF (reference sequence).

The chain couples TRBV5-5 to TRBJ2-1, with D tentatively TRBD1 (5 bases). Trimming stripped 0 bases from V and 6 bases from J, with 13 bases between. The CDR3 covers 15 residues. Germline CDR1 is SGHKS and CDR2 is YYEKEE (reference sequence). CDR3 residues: CASSLAADSFNEQFF. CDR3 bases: TGTGCCAGCAGCTTGGCCGCTGACAGCTTCAATGAGCAGTTCTTC.

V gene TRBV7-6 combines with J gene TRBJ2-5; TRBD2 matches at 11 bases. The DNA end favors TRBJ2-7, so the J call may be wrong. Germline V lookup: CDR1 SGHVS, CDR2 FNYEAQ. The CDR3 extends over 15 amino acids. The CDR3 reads CASSLSTSGSDEQYF. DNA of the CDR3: TGTGCCAGCAGCTTATCTACTAGCGGGAGCGACGAGCAGTACTTC.

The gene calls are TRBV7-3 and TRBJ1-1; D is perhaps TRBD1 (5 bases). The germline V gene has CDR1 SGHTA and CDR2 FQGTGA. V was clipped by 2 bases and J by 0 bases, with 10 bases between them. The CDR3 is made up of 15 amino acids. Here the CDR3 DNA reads TGTGCCAGCAGCTTATTTAGGGGTTTGAACACTGAAGCTTTCTTT. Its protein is CASSLFRGLNTEAFF.

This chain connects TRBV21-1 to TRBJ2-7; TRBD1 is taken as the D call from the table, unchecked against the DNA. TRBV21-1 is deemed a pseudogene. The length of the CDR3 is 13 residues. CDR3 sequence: CASRDRGLYEQYF. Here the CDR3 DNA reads TGTGCCAGCCGGGACAGGGGGCTTTACGAGCAGTACTTC.

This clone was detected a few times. The CDR3 DNA reads as TGTGCCAGCTCACCACGGTTGCAGGGGCACGGGGCCAACGAGCAGTACTTC. Protein: CASSPRLQGHGANEQYF. The chain combines TRBV18 with TRBJ2-7; possibly TRBD1 for D (6 bases). Germline V gene data show CDR1 as KGHSH and CDR2 as LQKENI. V lost 1 base, J lost 5 bases, and 21 bases lay in between. The CDR3 contains 17 residues.

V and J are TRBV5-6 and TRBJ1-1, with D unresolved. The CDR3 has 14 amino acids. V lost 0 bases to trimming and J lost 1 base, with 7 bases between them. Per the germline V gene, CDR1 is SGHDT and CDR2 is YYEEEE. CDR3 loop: CASSLGEGNTEAFF. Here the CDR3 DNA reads TGTGCCAGCAGCTTGGGGGAGGGGAACACTGAAGCTTTCTTT. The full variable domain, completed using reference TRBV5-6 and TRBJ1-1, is DAGVTQSPTHLIKTRGQQVTLRCSPKSGHDTVSWYQQALGQGPQFIFQYYEEEERQRGNFPDRFSGHQFPNYSSELNVNALLLGDSALYLCASSLGEGNTEAFFGQGTRLTVV.

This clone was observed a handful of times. CDR3: CASRAQGAVSYGYTF. The DNA of the CDR3 is TGTGCCAGTAGAGCACAGGGGGCCGTCAGCTATGGCTACACCTTC. The V and J genes are TRBV19 and TRBJ1-2; 9 bases are a match to TRBD1. Germline assignment: CDR1 LNHDA and CDR2 SQIVND (reference sequence). V lost 6 bases to trimming and J lost 4 bases; unmatched junction nucleotides: 9. The CDR3 totals 15 residues.

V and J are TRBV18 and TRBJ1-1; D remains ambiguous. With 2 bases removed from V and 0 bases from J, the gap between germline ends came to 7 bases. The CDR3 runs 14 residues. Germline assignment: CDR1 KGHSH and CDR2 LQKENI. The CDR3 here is CASSPGLVNTEAFF. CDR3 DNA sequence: TGTGCCAGCTCACCAGGGCTGGTGAACACTGAAGCTTTCTTT. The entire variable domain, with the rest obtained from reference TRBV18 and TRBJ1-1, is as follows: NAGVMQNPRHLVRRRGQEARLRCSPMKGHSHVYWYRQLPEEGLKFMVYLQKENIIDESGMPKERFSAEFPKEGPSILRIQQVVRGDSAAYFCASSPGLVNTEAFFGQGTRLTVV.

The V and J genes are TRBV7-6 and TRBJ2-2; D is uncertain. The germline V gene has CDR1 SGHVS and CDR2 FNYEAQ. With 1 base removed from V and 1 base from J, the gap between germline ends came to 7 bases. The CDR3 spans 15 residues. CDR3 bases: TGTGCCAGCAGCTTAGACGAGTTGAACACCGGGGAGCTGTTTTTT. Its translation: CASSLDELNTGELFF.

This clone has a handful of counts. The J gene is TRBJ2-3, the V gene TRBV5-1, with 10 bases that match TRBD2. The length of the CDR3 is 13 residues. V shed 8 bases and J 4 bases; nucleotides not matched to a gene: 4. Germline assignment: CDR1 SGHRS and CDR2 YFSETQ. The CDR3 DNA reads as TGCGCCAGTCGGACTAGCGGATCAGATACGCAGTATTTT. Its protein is CASRTSGSDTQYF.

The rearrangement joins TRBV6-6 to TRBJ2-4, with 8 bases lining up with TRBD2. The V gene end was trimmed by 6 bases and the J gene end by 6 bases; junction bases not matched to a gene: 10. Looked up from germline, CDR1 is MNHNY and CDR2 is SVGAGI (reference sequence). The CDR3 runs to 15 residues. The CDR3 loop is CASSQTAGVTNIQYF. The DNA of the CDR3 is TGTGCCAGCAGCCAAACAGCGGGGGTAACAAACATTCAGTACTTC.

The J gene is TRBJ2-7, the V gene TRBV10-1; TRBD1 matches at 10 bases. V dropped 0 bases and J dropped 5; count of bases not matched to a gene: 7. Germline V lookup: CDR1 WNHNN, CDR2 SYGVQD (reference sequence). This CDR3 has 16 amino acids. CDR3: CASSESIGTGAHEQYF. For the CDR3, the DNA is TGCGCCAGCAGTGAGTCTATTGGGACAGGGGCTCACGAGCAGTACTTC.

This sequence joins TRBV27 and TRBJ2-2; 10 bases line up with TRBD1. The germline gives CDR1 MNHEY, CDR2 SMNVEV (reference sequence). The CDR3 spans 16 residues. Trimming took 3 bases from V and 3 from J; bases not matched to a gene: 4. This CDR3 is CASSLGQGTYTGELFF. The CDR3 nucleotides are TGTGCCAGCAGTTTGGGACAGGGGACTTACACCGGGGAGCTGTTTTTT.

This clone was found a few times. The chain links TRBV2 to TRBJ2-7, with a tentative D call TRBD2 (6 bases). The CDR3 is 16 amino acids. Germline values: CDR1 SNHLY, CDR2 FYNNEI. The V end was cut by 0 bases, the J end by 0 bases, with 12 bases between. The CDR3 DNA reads TGTGCCAGCAGTGAAGCAGGGACTGGGAACTCCTACGAGCAGTACTTC. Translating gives CASSEAGTGNSYEQYF. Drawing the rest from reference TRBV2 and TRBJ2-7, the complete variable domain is EPEVTQTPSHQVTQMGQEVILRCVPISNHLYFYWYRQILGQKVEFLVSFYNNEISEKSEIFDDQFSVERPDGSNFTLKIRSTKLEDSAMYFCASSEAGTGNSYEQYFGPGTRLTVT.